The 11 T cell receptor beta chains below come from one sample, sequenced in a study of T cell changes during pregnancy in multiple sclerosis. Sequencing used immunoSEQ multiplex PCR; TCRdb keeps in-frame clones, though not all of them. The repertoire consists of about 77,000 clones, with about 93% occurring once and the leading ten covering just over 2.5%. Sequencing used peripheral blood, obtained after pregnancy. The receptors derive from a female donor in good health, enrolled as a control in a pregnancy study.

The J gene is TRBJ2-2, the V gene TRBV5-3; a weak D match, TRBD1 (6 bases). TRBV5-3 is an open reading frame, and its role is uncertain. V was clipped by 4 bases and J by 1 base, with 8 bases between them. The CDR3 has 14 amino acids. CDR3 amino acids: CARSVQGNTGELFF. The CDR3 region has the DNA TGTGCCAGAAGCGTACAGGGGAACACCGGGGAGCTGTTTTTT.

This chain links TRBV5-1 with TRBJ1-1, with unresolved D. V was pared by 7 bases and J by 1 base, with 11 bases between. The germline CDR1 and CDR2 sequences are SGHRS and YFSETQ. CDR3 length: 13 residues. CDR3 protein: CASGSTANTEAFF. The DNA for the CDR3 is TGCGCCAGCGGGTCTACAGCGAACACTGAAGCTTTCTTT.

The chain is built from TRBV7-2 and TRBJ2-1; 8 bases match TRBD1. The CDR3 totals 15 residues. V lost 6 bases and J lost 1; bases outside the gene matches: 5. The germline V gene encodes CDR1 SGHTA and CDR2 FQGNSA. CDR3 nucleotides: TGTGCCAGCAGGGCAGGGGGCAGGTCCTACAATGAGCAGTTCTTC. This gives the protein CASRAGGRSYNEQFF.

The chain couples TRBV28 to TRBJ1-4, with 8 positions matching TRBD1. Germline CDR1 is MDHEN and CDR2 is SYDVKM. The V segment lost 4 bases and the J segment 4 bases; nucleotides outside the gene matches: 5. The CDR3 extends over 15 amino acids. The DNA for the CDR3 is TGTGCCAGCAGTTCGGGACAGGCCAATAATGAAAAACTGTTTTTT. Translating gives CASSSGQANNEKLFF.

This chain connects TRBV19 to TRBJ2-1; 8 bases align to TRBD1. This CDR3 comprises 16 residues. Germline-derived CDR1 and CDR2 are LNHDA and SQIVND (reference sequence). J lost 4 bases, V lost 5 bases, and 10 bases had no gene match. The CDR3 protein is CASSRTDRGGYNEQFF. Here the CDR3 DNA reads TGTGCCAGTAGTCGCACCGACAGGGGAGGTTACAATGAGCAGTTCTTC.

The chain combines TRBV28 with TRBJ1-2; 9 bases agree with TRBD1. The ends lost 4 bases at V and 7 bases at J; junction bases unmatched: 7. CDR1 MDHEN and CDR2 SYDVKM come from the germline V gene. The CDR3 sequence is 14 residues long. CDR3 nucleotide sequence: TGTGCCAGCAGTTCGGGACAGGGAAGAGGTGGCTACACCTTC. The encoded protein is CASSSGQGRGGYTF.

The rearrangement links TRBV28 to TRBJ2-7; 11 bases map to TRBD2. Trimming removed 7 bases from V and 7 bases from J; junction bases left unmatched: 9. The CDR3 extends over 14 amino acids. In germline, CDR1 is MDHEN, CDR2 SYDVKM. DNA for the CDR3: TGTGCCAGCACCCGTCCGGGACTAGCGGTGGAGCAGTACTTC. Protein product: CASTRPGLAVEQYF.

This clone was recorded a few times. The gene calls are TRBV2 and TRBJ1-2; D unclear. The ends were cut back, 10 bases at V and 7 bases at J, with 13 bases in the middle. The CDR3 is made up of 11 amino acids. Germline V gene sequence: CDR1 SNHLY, CDR2 FYNNEI. CDR3: CATSPGSGYTF. The CDR3 DNA is TGTGCCACTTCCCCCGGGTCTGGCTACACCTTC. The whole variable domain, remainder taken from reference TRBV2 and TRBJ1-2, is EPEVTQTPSHQVTQMGQEVILRCVPISNHLYFYWYRQILGQKVEFLVSFYNNEISEKSEIFDDQFSVERPDGSNFTLKIRSTKLEDSAMYFCATSPGSGYTFGSGTRLTVV.

The chain is built from TRBV11-1 and TRBJ2-7, with unresolved D. The CDR3 sequence is 15 residues long. Germline V gene lookup returns CDR1 SGHAT and CDR2 FQDESV (reference sequence). V was trimmed by 3 bases and J by 5 bases, leaving 17 bases between them. This CDR3 is CASSFGQRYWDEQYF. In nucleotides, the CDR3 is TGTGCCAGCAGCTTCGGCCAGCGCTATTGGGACGAGCAGTACTTC.

The chain links TRBV5-4 to TRBJ2-1; 8 bases fit TRBD2. This CDR3 has 15 residues. J was trimmed by 10 bases and V by 0 bases; bases with no gene match: 9. The germline V gene encodes CDR1 SGHNT and CDR2 YYREEE (reference sequence). The CDR3: CASSLDTSGPREQFF. For the CDR3, the DNA is TGTGCCAGCAGCTTGGACACTAGCGGACCCAGGGAGCAGTTCTTC. The whole variable domain, filled in from reference TRBV5-4 and TRBJ2-1, reads ETGVTQSPTHLIKTRGQQVTLRCSSQSGHNTVSWYQQALGQGPQFIFQYYREEENGRGNFPPRFSGLQFPNYSSELNVNALELDDSALYLCASSLDTSGPREQFFGPGTRLTVL.

V is TRBV28 and J is TRBJ2-1, with TRBD2 as a possible D gene (5 bases). Germline V gene lookup returns CDR1 MDHEN and CDR2 SYDVKM. The CDR3 length is 17 residues. V lost 5 bases and J lost 0, with 17 bases in between. CDR3 in amino acids: CASSPRWGASSYNEQFF. CDR3 bases: TGTGCCAGCAGTCCCCGATGGGGAGCGAGCTCCTACAATGAGCAGTTCTTC.